Presented here are 27 T cell receptor beta chains from one specimen sequenced in a study of cytomegalovirus exposure and HLA in healthy donors. The PCR used 60 Vbeta and 13 Jbeta primers. TCRdb's copy holds only in-frame clones and misses some; the assay was immunoSEQ multiplex PCR. The sample records about 160,000 clones, approximately 76% being singletons. The source material was PBMCs. The origin of the receptors is a man aged 55 to 70 in good health and CMV-seronegative.

The V call is TRBV27, the J call TRBJ2-3, with 15 bases lining up with TRBD2. The CDR3 has 19 amino acids. V shed 2 bases, J shed 5 bases, and the junction held 11 bases outside the gene matches. Germline CDR1 is MNHEY and CDR2 is SMNVEV (reference sequence). The CDR3 coding sequence is TGTGCCAGCAGTTTAGTCGCTCAGGGACTAGCGGGAGGTGGAGATACGCAGTATTTT. This gives the protein CASSLVAQGLAGGGDTQYF.

This chain connects TRBV7-8 to TRBJ2-5; TRBD2 matches at 10 bases. CDR3 size: 15 residues. The germline gives CDR1 SGHVS, CDR2 FQNEAQ. The V segment lost 4 bases and the J segment 5 bases; nucleotides outside the gene matches: 7. The CDR3 here is CASSSLAGDGETQYF. CDR3 nucleotide sequence: TGTGCCAGCAGCTCGCTAGCGGGAGATGGTGAGACCCAGTACTTC. Variable domain in full (rest from reference TRBV7-8 and TRBJ2-5): GAGVSQSPRYKVAKRGQDVALRCDPISGHVSLFWYQQALGQGPEFLTYFQNEAQLDKSGLPSDRFFAERPEGSVSTLKIQRTQQEDSAVYLCASSSLAGDGETQYFGPGTRLLVL.

The J gene is TRBJ1-2, the V gene TRBV5-1; TRBD1 aligns across 8 bases. The CDR3 length is 15 residues. Germline-derived CDR1 and CDR2 are SGHRS and YFSETQ. J gave up 1 base and V 0 bases, and 2 bases lay outside the gene matches. This chain's CDR3 is CASSLGQGSNYGYTF. The CDR3 coding sequence is TGCGCCAGCAGCTTGGGACAGGGGAGTAACTATGGCTACACCTTC.

The V gene is TRBV28, the J gene TRBJ2-2; no firm D call. This CDR3 has 15 residues. Germline CDR1 and CDR2: MDHEN and SYDVKM. V was pared by 2 bases and J by 6 bases, with 13 bases between. The CDR3 nucleotides are TGTGCCAGCAGTTTAGGCACGGGTTACGCCGGGGAGCTGTTTTTT. Amino acid sequence: CASSLGTGYAGELFF.

CDR3 sequence (DNA): TGTGCCAGCAGCGCCAAATTGCTACAGGGCAACTATGGCTACACCTTC. Protein product: CASSAKLLQGNYGYTF. The J gene is TRBJ1-2, the V gene TRBV9, with TRBD1 as a possible D gene (6 bases). The germline V gene encodes CDR1 SGDLS and CDR2 YYNGEE. V gave up 3 bases and J gave up 2 bases, with 17 bases separating them. CDR3 length: 16 amino acids.

This chain uses TRBV4-3 with TRBJ2-3; D is perhaps TRBD2 (6 bases). This CDR3 is 16 amino acids long. Germline CDR1 LGHNA, CDR2 YSLEER. V was trimmed by 0 bases and J by 2 bases, leaving 12 bases between them. The CDR3 DNA sequence: TGCGCCAGCAGCCAAGATTCGGCGGGAATCACAGATACGCAGTATTTT. It codes for CASSQDSAGITDTQYF.

This clone occurred a few times. The chain combines TRBV19 with TRBJ2-7; the D is unclear. This CDR3 has 14 amino acids. Germline loops: CDR1 LNHDA, CDR2 SQIVND (reference sequence). The V end was cut by 7 bases, the J end by 0 bases, with 13 bases between. CDR3: CASKFSVSSYEQYF. The CDR3 DNA is TGTGCCAGTAAGTTCTCGGTTAGCTCCTACGAGCAGTACTTC.

The rearrangement links TRBV9 to TRBJ2-2; 9 positions match TRBD2. The CDR3 totals 16 residues. The V gene's germline CDR1 is SGDLS and CDR2 YYNGEE. The V gene end was trimmed by 0 bases and the J gene end by 5 bases; junction bases not matched to a gene: 5. CDR3 region: CASSVAAGGRTGELFF. DNA of the CDR3: TGTGCCAGCAGCGTAGCGGCGGGGGGGCGTACCGGGGAGCTGTTTTTT.

The V call is TRBV19, the J call TRBJ2-3; TRBD2 agrees at 12 bases. V lost 6 bases, J lost 3 bases, and 1 base stayed unmatched. Germline V gene sequence: CDR1 LNHDA, CDR2 SQIVND (reference sequence). The CDR3 has 14 residues. The CDR3 sequence is CASRTSGSTDTQYF. DNA for the CDR3: TGTGCCAGTAGGACTAGCGGGAGTACAGATACGCAGTATTTT.

This sequence joins TRBV7-2 and TRBJ1-1; D gene unclear. There are 13 residues in the CDR3. Germline-derived CDR1 and CDR2 are SGHTA and FQGNSA. V was cut by 4 bases and J by 6 bases, with 12 bases left in between. CDR3 DNA: TGTGCCAGCAGCTCTAGAAGTATACCTGAAGCTTTCTTT. This codes for CASSSRSIPEAFF.

The chain couples TRBV7-9 to TRBJ2-7; D gene unclear. The CDR3 consists of 12 residues. Per germline, CDR1 SEHNR and CDR2 FQNEAQ (reference sequence). V dropped 0 bases and J dropped 11 bases, with 11 bases sitting between them. The CDR3 bases are TGTGCCAGCAGCTTAGCGATGAGGCCTAAGTACTTC. It yields the protein CASSLAMRPKYF.

The CDR3 DNA is TGTGCCAGCAGCTTGCGGGGGACAGAGACCCAGTACTTC. Residues: CASSLRGTETQYF. The chain has TRBV5-8 and TRBJ2-5; D may be TRBD2 (6 bases). Germline V gene sequence: CDR1 SGHTS, CDR2 YDEGEE. CDR3 length: 13 amino acids. Trimming left V 1 base short and J 4 bases short, with 8 bases between.

V gene TRBV5-1 combines with J gene TRBJ2-1, with 12 bases matching TRBD2. Germline lookup yields CDR1 SGHRS and CDR2 YFSETQ. The CDR3 consists of 17 residues. With V trimmed by 4 bases and J by 9 bases, 14 bases remained unmatched. CDR3 nucleotides: TGCGCCAGCAGCCAACTCAGACTAGCGGGAGTGCAGGGTGAGCAGTTCTTC. Translating it yields CASSQLRLAGVQGEQFF.

The CDR3 loop reads CASSLSGTNTEAFF. The CDR3 DNA follows: TGCGCCAGCAGCTTGAGCGGGACGAACACTGAAGCTTTCTTT. The chain links TRBV5-1 to TRBJ1-1; D is possibly TRBD1 (5 bases). Between the trimmed V and J ends, which lost 1 base and 1 base, there was a span of 8 bases. The CDR3 has 14 amino acids. CDR1 SGHRS and CDR2 YFSETQ come from the germline V gene. Variable domain in full (rest from reference TRBV5-1 and TRBJ1-1): KAGVTQTPRYLIKTRGQQVTLSCSPISGHRSVSWYQQTPGQGLQFLFEYFSETQRNKGNFPGRFSGRQFSNSRSEMNVSTLELGDSALYLCASSLSGTNTEAFFGQGTRLTVV.

The rearrangement uses TRBV28 and TRBJ1-5; tentative D call: TRBD1 (5 bases). V was pared by 3 bases and J by 0 bases, with 9 bases between. This CDR3 has 15 residues. Germline V CDR1 and CDR2: MDHEN, SYDVKM. The CDR3 is CASSFGGVSNQPQHF. CDR3 DNA: TGTGCCAGCAGTTTCGGGGGGGTTAGCAATCAGCCCCAGCATTTT.

This chain connects TRBV27 to TRBJ2-4; 10 bases align to TRBD2. Germline-derived CDR1 and CDR2 are MNHEY and SMNVEV (reference sequence). The length of the CDR3 is 14 residues. Trimming took 3 bases from V and 8 from J; bases not matched to a gene: 4. CDR3 bases: TGTGCCAGCAGTTTTAGCGGGGGGCCGTACATTCAGTACTTC. Translated, it gives CASSFSGGPYIQYF.

The chain links TRBV27 to TRBJ2-7; possible D gene TRBD2, 7 bases. Germline loops: CDR1 MNHEY, CDR2 SMNVEV (reference sequence). Trimming took off 7 bases at V and 7 bases at J, with 17 bases between the two ends. The CDR3 is 13 residues long. The CDR3 DNA is TGTGCCAGCATCGACCGGACAGCGGGAGAGCAGTACTTC. It specifies CASIDRTAGEQYF.

The chain carries TRBV5-1 and TRBJ2-1; the match to TRBD2 covers 10 bases. The CDR3 sequence is 14 residues long. CDR1 and CDR2 (germline): SGHRS, YFSETQ. The junction had 9 bases not matched to a gene; V was cut back by 6 bases and J by 9 bases. The CDR3 DNA reads TGCGCCAGCAACCTCCTAGCGGGAGATAGTGAGCAGTTCTTC. Translation: CASNLLAGDSEQFF. Looking up the rest from reference TRBV5-1 and TRBJ2-1 gives the full variable domain: KAGVTQTPRYLIKTRGQQVTLSCSPISGHRSVSWYQQTPGQGLQFLFEYFSETQRNKGNFPGRFSGRQFSNSRSEMNVSTLELGDSALYLCASNLLAGDSEQFFGPGTRLTVL.

In this sample, this clone turned up a few times. The chain recombines TRBV5-1 with TRBJ2-7, with 8 bases lining up with TRBD2. CDR3 length: 15 amino acids. In germline, CDR1 is SGHRS, CDR2 YFSETQ. Losses at the gene ends were 0 bases for V and 5 bases for J; bases not matched to a gene: 7. The CDR3 DNA reads TGCGCCAGCAGCTTGGGTGGGACTAGTCCCAACGAGCAGTACTTC. Encoded protein: CASSLGGTSPNEQYF. The full variable domain, completed using reference TRBV5-1 and TRBJ2-7, is KAGVTQTPRYLIKTRGQQVTLSCSPISGHRSVSWYQQTPGQGLQFLFEYFSETQRNKGNFPGRFSGRQFSNSRSEMNVSTLELGDSALYLCASSLGGTSPNEQYFGPGTRLTVT.

J is TRBJ2-3 and V is TRBV6-5, with 7 bases that match TRBD2. The CDR3 spans 13 residues. Germline CDR1 is MNHEY and CDR2 is SVGAGI. Unmatched junction bases numbered 6, after V lost 2 bases and J lost 10 bases. The CDR3 is CASSYGRGYAQYF. The CDR3 DNA follows: TGTGCCAGCAGTTACGGGAGGGGATATGCGCAGTATTTT.

The rearrangement joins TRBV5-4 to TRBJ2-1; D is undetermined. The V end was cut by 0 bases, the J end by 0 bases, with 7 bases between. This CDR3 is 15 amino acids long. Germline CDR1 is SGHNT and CDR2 is YYREEE (reference sequence). The CDR3 sequence: CASSLDPSSYNEQFF. In nucleotides, the CDR3 is TGTGCCAGCAGCTTGGATCCGAGCTCCTACAATGAGCAGTTCTTC. Drawing the rest from reference TRBV5-4 and TRBJ2-1, the complete variable domain is ETGVTQSPTHLIKTRGQQVTLRCSSQSGHNTVSWYQQALGQGPQFIFQYYREEENGRGNFPPRFSGLQFPNYSSELNVNALELDDSALYLCASSLDPSSYNEQFFGPGTRLTVL.

A few counts support this clone. This chain links TRBV7-9 with TRBJ2-2; D might be TRBD2 (6 bases). Trimming took 3 bases from V and 4 from J, leaving 12 bases between them. Germline V gene sequence: CDR1 SEHNR, CDR2 FQNEAQ (reference sequence). The CDR3 covers 15 residues. DNA of the CDR3: TGTGCCAGCAGCTTTTCCGGAGCGGGCACCGGGGAGCTGTTTTTT. The encoded protein is CASSFSGAGTGELFF.

The CDR3 nucleotides read TGTGCCAGCAGGCTGATTGGACTTAATGAAAAACTGTTTTTT. The encoded protein is CASRLIGLNEKLFF. This chain links TRBV2 with TRBJ1-4; no clear D gene. V lost 6 bases and J lost 4, with 12 bases in between. This CDR3 is 14 amino acids long. Germline assignment: CDR1 SNHLY and CDR2 FYNNEI. The full variable domain, completed using reference TRBV2 and TRBJ1-4, is EPEVTQTPSHQVTQMGQEVILRCVPISNHLYFYWYRQILGQKVEFLVSFYNNEISEKSEIFDDQFSVERPDGSNFTLKIRSTKLEDSAMYFCASRLIGLNEKLFFGSGTQLSVL.

J is TRBJ2-1 and V is TRBV21-1; the D segment call TRBD2 is taken from the table without a DNA check. TRBV21-1 is a pseudogene segment. CDR3 size: 16 residues. CDR3 amino acids: CASSKVRSGGNNEQFF. CDR3 coding DNA: TGTGCCAGCAGCAAAGTGAGGAGCGGGGGGAACAATGAGCAGTTCTTC.

The chain has TRBV6-5 and TRBJ2-5; 7 bases match TRBD1. The J call is in doubt because the DNA end fits TRBJ2-7 better. Germline V gives CDR1 MNHEY, CDR2 SVGAGI. The CDR3 runs to 16 residues. The DNA of the CDR3 is TGTGCCAGCAGTTACCCTTTGAGAGGGGGCGGCTACGAGCAGTACTTC. Encoded protein: CASSYPLRGGGYEQYF.

This chain links TRBV6-1 with TRBJ1-1; D is undetermined. Germline loops: CDR1 MNHNS, CDR2 SASEGT. The CDR3 has 12 amino acids. V lost 7 bases, J lost 3 bases, and 9 bases lay in between. The CDR3 spells CASIRVDTEAFF. For the CDR3, the DNA is TGTGCCAGCATACGGGTGGACACTGAAGCTTTCTTT.

The chain carries TRBV2 and TRBJ2-2; D gene ambiguous. The V and J ends lost 2 bases and 8 bases respectively, with 9 bases between them. Germline CDR1 SNHLY, CDR2 FYNNEI. The CDR3 is made up of 13 amino acids. CDR3 sequence (DNA): TGTGCCAGCAGTGAACCCCTTCCGGGGGAGCTGTTTTTT. This translates into CASSEPLPGELFF. Using reference TRBV2 and TRBJ2-2 for the parts outside the CDR3, the full variable domain is EPEVTQTPSHQVTQMGQEVILRCVPISNHLYFYWYRQILGQKVEFLVSFYNNEISEKSEIFDDQFSVERPDGSNFTLKIRSTKLEDSAMYFCASSEPLPGELFFGEGSRLTVL.